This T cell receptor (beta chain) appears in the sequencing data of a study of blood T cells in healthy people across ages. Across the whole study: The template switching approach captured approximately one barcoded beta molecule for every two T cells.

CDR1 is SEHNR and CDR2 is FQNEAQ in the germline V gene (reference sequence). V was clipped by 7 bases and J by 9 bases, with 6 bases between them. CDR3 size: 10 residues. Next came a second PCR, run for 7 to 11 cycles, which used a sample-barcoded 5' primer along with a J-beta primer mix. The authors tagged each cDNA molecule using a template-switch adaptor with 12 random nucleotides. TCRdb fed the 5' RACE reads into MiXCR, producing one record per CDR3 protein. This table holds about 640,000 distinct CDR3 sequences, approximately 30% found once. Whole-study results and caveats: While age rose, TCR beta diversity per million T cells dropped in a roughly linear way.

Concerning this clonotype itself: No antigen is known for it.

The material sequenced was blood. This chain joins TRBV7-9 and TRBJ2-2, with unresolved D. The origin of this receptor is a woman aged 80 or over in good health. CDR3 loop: CASTGRELFF. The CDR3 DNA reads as TGTGCCAGCACTGGCCGGGAGCTGTTTTTT.